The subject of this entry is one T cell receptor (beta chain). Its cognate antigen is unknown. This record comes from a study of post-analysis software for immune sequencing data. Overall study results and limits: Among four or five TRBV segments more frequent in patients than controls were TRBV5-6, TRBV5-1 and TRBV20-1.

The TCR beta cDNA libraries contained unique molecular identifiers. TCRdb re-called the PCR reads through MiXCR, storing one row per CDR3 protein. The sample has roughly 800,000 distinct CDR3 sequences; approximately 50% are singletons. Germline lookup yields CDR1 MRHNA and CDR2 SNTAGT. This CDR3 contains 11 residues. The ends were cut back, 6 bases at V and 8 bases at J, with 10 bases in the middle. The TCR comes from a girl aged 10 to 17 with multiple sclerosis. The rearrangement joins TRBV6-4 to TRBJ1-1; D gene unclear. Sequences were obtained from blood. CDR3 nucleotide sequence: TGTGCCAGCAGGGTAGGCCTGGAAGCTTTCTTT. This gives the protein CASRVGLEAFF.